The 32 T cell receptor beta chains below were found in one sample sequenced in a study of T cell responses to AZD1222 COVID-19 vaccine (dated by TCRdb to the early 2020s). The time point label, read with the paper, signifies: baseline before first vaccination. To prepare the library, the immunoSEQ multiplex PCR assay was applied. TCRdb provides this immuneACCESS table in a form limited to in-frame rearrangements. Some clones are lacking; in checked studies, under half of them reflect an unresolved V gene, and why the rest are absent is not known. The table for this sample lists 55,000 to 65,000 clones; 85% of them were counted only once. The ten largest clones represent roughly a fifth of the sample. Specimen: peripheral blood, collected on day 0 of AZD1222 vaccination. The receptors come from an adult in good health.

V and J are TRBV6-5 and TRBJ2-7; TRBD1 matches 7 bases. CDR1 and CDR2 (germline): MNHEY, SVGAGI. The CDR3 runs to 14 residues. V shed 7 bases, J shed 4 bases, and the junction held 10 bases outside the gene matches. CDR3 amino acids: CASTFDRVRYEQYF. CDR3 in DNA: TGTGCCAGCACCTTCGACAGGGTAAGGTACGAGCAGTACTTC.

This sequence joins TRBV7-2 and TRBJ1-2; weak D call: TRBD1 (6 bases). Germline lookup yields CDR1 SGHTA and CDR2 FQGNSA. With 0 bases removed from V and 4 bases from J, the gap between germline ends came to 12 bases. The CDR3 has 15 amino acids. Written as DNA, the CDR3 is TGTGCCAGCAGCTTAGCGAGCGGGACAATCTATGGCTACACCTTC. Translating it yields CASSLASGTIYGYTF.

The chain uses TRBV5-5 and TRBJ1-2, with D unclear. The germline V gene has CDR1 SGHKS and CDR2 YYEKEE (reference sequence). The CDR3 has 14 amino acids. Trimming removed 4 bases at V and 9 bases at J, with 19 bases between. CDR3 bases: TGTGCCAGCAGCCGTGAATGGGGTCTCGATAGCTACACCTTC. Translating gives CASSREWGLDSYTF.

The chain employs TRBV27 and TRBJ2-5; maybe TRBD2 (6 bases). Per germline, CDR1 MNHEY and CDR2 SMNVEV (reference sequence). The V end lost 2 bases, the J end lost 3 bases, and 19 bases lay between the germline ends. The CDR3 extends over 17 amino acids. The CDR3 DNA reads TGTGCCAGCAGTTTACGCCCCCGCCCCAGGAGGGAAGAGACCCAGTACTTC. Its protein is CASSLRPRPRREETQYF.

The sample holds one count of this clone. The rearrangement links TRBV19 to TRBJ1-6, with TRBD1 matching 9 bases. This CDR3 comprises 14 residues. V lost 6 bases to trimming and J lost 9 bases; unmatched junction nucleotides: 6. Germline CDR1 is LNHDA and CDR2 is SQIVND (reference sequence). The CDR3 DNA reads TGTGCCAGTAGGGTTGGACAGGGGAGTTCACCCCTCCACTTT. Residues: CASRVGQGSSPLHF.

J is TRBJ2-7 and V is TRBV10-1, with 9 bases matching TRBD1. V shed 7 bases and J 7 bases; nucleotides not matched to a gene: 17. This CDR3 comprises 16 residues. Germline V gene sequence: CDR1 WNHNN, CDR2 SYGVQD (reference sequence). CDR3 in amino acids: CASIRKTGGTTREQYF. CDR3 DNA sequence: TGCGCCAGCATTAGAAAGACAGGGGGGACTACTAGAGAGCAGTACTTC.

The chain uses TRBV6-1 and TRBJ1-5; D not resolved. The CDR3 totals 14 residues. With 2 bases removed from V and 6 bases from J, the gap between germline ends came to 11 bases. CDR1 is MNHNS, CDR2 SASEGT, per germline. The CDR3 region has the DNA TGTGCCAGCAGTGAACCGGGCTGGGGTCAGCCCCAGCATTTT. Protein sequence: CASSEPGWGQPQHF.

The chain couples TRBV6-5 to TRBJ2-3, with 10 bases identical to TRBD1. From germline, CDR1 is MNHEY and CDR2 SVGAGI. CDR3 length: 15 residues. The ends lost 6 bases at V and 3 bases at J; junction bases unmatched: 6. Here the CDR3 reads CASRSGQGGTDTQYF. The CDR3 DNA is TGTGCCAGCAGGAGCGGACAGGGGGGGACAGATACGCAGTATTTT.

The genes are TRBV15 and TRBJ2-2; 8 bases are a match to TRBD2. V trimming: 0 bases; J trimming: 2 bases; junction bases outside the gene matches: 2. CDR3 length: 16 amino acids. Per the germline V gene, CDR1 is LNHNV and CDR2 is YYDKDF (reference sequence). CDR3 in amino acids: CATSREGLANTGELFF. CDR3 in DNA: TGTGCCACCAGCAGAGAAGGACTAGCAAACACCGGGGAGCTGTTTTTT.

This chain uses TRBV20-1 with TRBJ2-1, with D unclear. V was trimmed by 5 bases and J by 9 bases, leaving 11 bases between them. Per the germline V gene, CDR1 is DFQATT and CDR2 is SNEGSKA (reference sequence). This CDR3 region has 11 residues. The CDR3 DNA is TGCAGTGCTTCCTCACCTGGTGAGCAGTTCTTC. This codes for CSASSPGEQFF.

The rearrangement joins TRBV7-9 to TRBJ1-4, with D perhaps TRBD1 (5 bases). Trimming removed 5 bases from V and 7 bases from J, with 14 bases in between. The length of the CDR3 is 14 residues. The germline V gene encodes CDR1 SEHNR and CDR2 FQNEAQ (reference sequence). CDR3 loop: CASSLGRRGEKLFF. The DNA for the CDR3 is TGTGCCAGCAGCCTCGGACGGAGGGGTGAAAAACTGTTTTTT.

This clone was detected only once. The rearrangement joins TRBV5-1 to TRBJ1-4; 7 bases are a match to TRBD1. In germline, CDR1 is SGHRS, CDR2 YFSETQ. CDR3 length equals 14 residues. V trimming: 0 bases; J trimming: 4 bases; junction bases outside the gene matches: 0. The CDR3 sequence: CASSLDRGNEKLFF. The CDR3 bases are TGCGCCAGCAGCTTGGACAGGGGTAATGAAAAACTGTTTTTT.

The rearrangement uses TRBV28 and TRBJ2-3; no clear D. The CDR3 is 15 amino acids. V was cut by 5 bases and J by 2 bases, with 14 bases left in between. Germline V gene sequence: CDR1 MDHEN, CDR2 SYDVKM. The CDR3 DNA follows: TGTGCCAGCAGTCCTCCGGCCATGCACACAGATACGCAGTATTTT. It is translated as CASSPPAMHTDTQYF. The entire variable domain, with the rest obtained from reference TRBV28 and TRBJ2-3, is as follows: DVKVTQSSRYLVKRTGEKVFLECVQDMDHENMFWYRQDPGLGLRLIYFSYDVKMKEKGDIPEGYSVSREKKERFSLILESASTNQTSMYLCASSPPAMHTDTQYFGPGTRLTVL.

This clone came up a few times. This chain uses TRBV7-2 with TRBJ2-1; 11 bases map to TRBD2. Germline-derived CDR1 and CDR2 are SGHTA and FQGNSA. CDR3 length equals 16 residues. The ends lost 3 bases at V and 5 bases at J; junction bases unmatched: 6. CDR3 nucleotide sequence: TGTGCCAGCAGCTTTGTCTTAGCGGGGGGGAACAATGAGCAGTTCTTC. This gives the protein CASSFVLAGGNNEQFF.

This chain joins TRBV5-4 and TRBJ2-4; D gene uncertain. This CDR3 has 16 residues. Trimming removed 3 bases from V and 8 bases from J, with 21 bases in between. CDR1 is SGHNT, CDR2 YYREEE, per germline (reference sequence). The chain's CDR3 is CASSSGLDLPGDIQYF. DNA for the CDR3: TGTGCCAGCAGCTCGGGCCTGGACCTACCAGGAGACATTCAGTACTTC.

The rearrangement joins TRBV9 to TRBJ2-7; 8 bases match TRBD2. Unmatched junction bases numbered 9, after V lost 3 bases and J lost 4 bases. The CDR3 covers 15 residues. Germline CDR1 is SGDLS and CDR2 is YYNGEE. The CDR3 is CASSGGTSKTYEQYF. Here the CDR3 DNA reads TGTGCCAGCAGCGGCGGGACTAGTAAAACTTACGAGCAGTACTTC.

The chain carries TRBV6-5 and TRBJ2-2; 7 bases fit TRBD1. The CDR3 consists of 15 residues. Germline CDR1 reads MNHEY; CDR2 reads SVGAGI. J was trimmed by 5 bases and V by 7 bases; bases with no gene match: 10. CDR3: CASTLGAGGTGELFF. CDR3 in DNA: TGTGCCAGCACGCTCGGGGCAGGGGGTACCGGGGAGCTGTTTTTT.

The chain is built from TRBV18 and TRBJ1-3, with D possibly being TRBD1 (5 bases). The CDR3 covers 16 residues. CDR1 and CDR2 from the germline V gene are KGHSH and LQKENI. With 3 bases removed from V and 0 bases from J, the gap between germline ends came to 12 bases. DNA of the CDR3: TGTGCCAGCTCACCGGGCGGGACCCTCTCTGGAAACACCATATATTTT. Protein sequence: CASSPGGTLSGNTIYF.

The chain links TRBV5-1 to TRBJ2-5; possible D gene TRBD1, 6 bases. The V gene's germline CDR1 is SGHRS and CDR2 YFSETQ. The V end lost 0 bases, the J end lost 2 bases, and 14 bases lay between the germline ends. This CDR3 contains 16 residues. As DNA, the CDR3 is TGCGCCAGCAGCTTGGCTCGACAGGCCCTACAAGAGACCCAGTACTTC. It codes for CASSLARQALQETQYF.

This chain's CDR3 is CATSVGSFTDTQYF. CDR3 bases: TGTGCCACATCCGTCGGGTCTTTCACAGATACGCAGTATTTT. The rearrangement uses TRBV19 and TRBJ2-3; no firm D call. This CDR3 spans 14 amino acids. In germline, CDR1 is LNHDA, CDR2 SQIVND (reference sequence). V was shortened by 10 bases and J by 2 bases, with 16 bases between the two germline ends.

The chain links TRBV12-3 or TRBV12-4 to TRBJ1-1; D ambiguous. V lost 7 bases, J lost 7 bases, and 16 bases lay in between. The CDR3 is made up of 13 amino acids. CDR3 protein: CASTAFEASEAFF. CDR3 DNA sequence: TGTGCCAGCACCGCATTTGAGGCCAGTGAAGCTTTCTTT.

The V gene is TRBV18, the J gene TRBJ2-4; the match to TRBD2 covers 7 bases. The V segment lost 6 bases and the J segment 5 bases; nucleotides outside the gene matches: 7. Germline V gene data show CDR1 as KGHSH and CDR2 as LQKENI. This CDR3 comprises 14 residues. The DNA for the CDR3 is TGTGCCAGCTCCGAACGGGGGGTCCAAAACATTCAGTACTTC. It is translated as CASSERGVQNIQYF.

V and J are TRBV28 and TRBJ1-6; D perhaps matches TRBD1 (5 bases). Between the trimmed V and J ends, which lost 6 bases and 7 bases, there was a span of 10 bases. Germline lookup yields CDR1 MDHEN and CDR2 SYDVKM. This CDR3 comprises 13 residues. The CDR3 region is CASSRDFNSPLHF. The CDR3 nucleotides are TGTGCCAGCAGCAGGGATTTCAATTCACCCCTCCACTTT. Complete variable domain (other parts from reference TRBV28 and TRBJ1-6): DVKVTQSSRYLVKRTGEKVFLECVQDMDHENMFWYRQDPGLGLRLIYFSYDVKMKEKGDIPEGYSVSREKKERFSLILESASTNQTSMYLCASSRDFNSPLHFGNGTRLTVT.

The chain joins TRBV18 to TRBJ1-6; TRBD1 is a possible D gene (6 bases). The CDR3 runs 14 residues. V lost 2 bases to trimming and J lost 7 bases, with 9 bases between them. Germline CDR1 KGHSH, CDR2 LQKENI. This chain's CDR3 is CASSPDRRNSPLHF. The CDR3 DNA follows: TGTGCCAGCTCACCAGACAGGAGAAATTCACCCCTCCACTTT.

V usage is TRBV6-5 and J usage is TRBJ1-2; TRBD1 matches at 9 bases. The CDR3 runs to 14 residues. The trim removed 6 bases at V and 4 bases at J, leaving 6 bases unmatched. Germline lookup yields CDR1 MNHEY and CDR2 SVGAGI. DNA of the CDR3: TGTGCCAGCAGCACGGGACAGGGCGGCTATGGCTACACCTTC. Protein product: CASSTGQGGYGYTF.

The genes are TRBV27 and TRBJ2-2, with 8 bases aligning to TRBD2. The CDR3 is 18 amino acids. The V gene end was trimmed by 3 bases and the J gene end by 5 bases; junction bases not matched to a gene: 14. In germline, CDR1 is MNHEY, CDR2 SMNVEV (reference sequence). CDR3 sequence reads: CASSFPPFPPGGTGELFF. The CDR3 nucleotides are TGTGCCAGCAGTTTCCCTCCCTTCCCTCCGGGGGGGACCGGGGAGCTGTTTTTT.

This chain joins TRBV7-3 and TRBJ1-6; 7 bases match TRBD1. CDR3 size: 15 residues. Germline loops: CDR1 SGHTA, CDR2 FQGTGA. After removal of 3 bases from V and 10 bases from J, the junction contained 9 bases not matched to a gene. The CDR3 here is CASSLTGRGESPLHF. The CDR3 nucleotides are TGTGCCAGCAGCTTGACAGGGAGAGGAGAATCACCCCTCCACTTT.

V usage is TRBV19 and J usage is TRBJ1-5; D gene unclear. This CDR3 is built from 13 residues. V lost 5 bases to trimming and J lost 0 bases, with 5 bases between them. In germline, CDR1 is LNHDA, CDR2 SQIVND (reference sequence). The CDR3 nucleotides are TGTGCCAGTAGTCGAACTAGCAATCAGCCCCAGCATTTT. Translation: CASSRTSNQPQHF.

The J gene is TRBJ2-7, the V gene TRBV7-9, with 8 nucleotides matching TRBD1. The CDR3 totals 15 residues. Germline V lookup: CDR1 SEHNR, CDR2 FQNEAQ (reference sequence). The J segment lost 1 base and the V segment lost 3 bases, leaving 5 bases of the junction unmatched. Here the CDR3 reads CASSFPRTGSYEQYF. CDR3 nucleotide sequence: TGTGCCAGCAGCTTTCCGAGGACAGGGTCCTACGAGCAGTACTTC.

V is TRBV24-1 and J is TRBJ1-2; the D gene is possibly TRBD1 (5 bases). The CDR3 sequence is 15 residues long. Germline CDR1 reads KGHDR; CDR2 reads SFDVKD. V lost 5 bases and J 9 bases, leaving 21 bases between the germline ends. CDR3 residues: CATSVGLQDSLSYTF. In DNA form, the CDR3 reads TGTGCCACCAGTGTTGGTTTACAGGATTCTTTAAGCTACACCTTC.

This chain links TRBV12-3 or TRBV12-4 with TRBJ2-3; D is ambiguous. V was cut by 5 bases and J by 2 bases, with 5 bases left in between. CDR3 length: 12 amino acids. CDR3 sequence: CASSPDTDTQYF. In DNA form, the CDR3 reads TGTGCCAGCAGTCCCGACACAGATACGCAGTATTTT.

The chain carries TRBV30 and TRBJ1-2; D is ambiguous. The CDR3 contains 14 residues. Trimming took 2 bases from V and 0 from J, leaving 10 bases between them. CDR1 is GTSNPN and CDR2 is SVGIG in the germline V gene (reference sequence). CDR3: CAWSPGNTNYGYTF. The CDR3 DNA follows: TGTGCCTGGAGTCCGGGAAATACTAACTATGGCTACACCTTC.